This T cell receptor (beta chain) was identified in a study of blood T cell repertoires in COVID-19. Produced via immunoSEQ multiplex PCR; TCRdb's table is partial and in-frame only. Of approximately 96,000 clones in the sample, more than 85% were seen once. CDR3 length: 13 amino acids. The V and J ends lost 2 bases and 3 bases respectively, with 8 bases between them. In germline, CDR1 is GTSNPN, CDR2 SVGIG (reference sequence). This rearrangement joins TRBV30 to TRBJ2-1; D possibly corresponds to TRBD1 (5 bases). Specimen: peripheral blood. This receptor was taken from a man aged 60-69 years with acute or convalescent COVID-19. The CDR3 spells CAWSSGHYNEQFF. The DNA for the CDR3 is TGTGCCTGGAGTTCCGGACACTACAATGAGCAGTTCTTC.